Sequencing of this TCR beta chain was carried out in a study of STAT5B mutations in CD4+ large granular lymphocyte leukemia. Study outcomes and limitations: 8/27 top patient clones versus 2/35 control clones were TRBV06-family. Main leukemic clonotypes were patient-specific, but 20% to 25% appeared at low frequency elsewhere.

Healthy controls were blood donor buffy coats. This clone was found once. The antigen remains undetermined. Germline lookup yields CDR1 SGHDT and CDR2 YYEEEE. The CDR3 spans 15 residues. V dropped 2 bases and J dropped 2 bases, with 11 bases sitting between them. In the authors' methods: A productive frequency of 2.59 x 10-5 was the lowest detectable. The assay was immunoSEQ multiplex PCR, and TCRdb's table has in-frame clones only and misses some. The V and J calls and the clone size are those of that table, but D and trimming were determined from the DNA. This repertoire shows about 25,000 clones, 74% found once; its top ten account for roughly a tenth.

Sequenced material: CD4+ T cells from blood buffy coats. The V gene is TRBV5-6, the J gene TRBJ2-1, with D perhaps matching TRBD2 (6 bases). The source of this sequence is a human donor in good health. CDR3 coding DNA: TGTGCCAGCAGCTTTTTAGCGGAAACCTACAATGAGCAGTTCTTC. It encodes CASSFLAETYNEQFF.